The source of this TCR beta chain is a study of blood T cell repertoires in COVID-19. On the study more broadly: Italy, Spain and the United States were the sources of the convalescent and acute COVID-19 samples. The analysed material was cDNA or gDNA that came from T cells, B-cell-depleted T cells, or PBMCs.

V lost 6 bases, J lost 5 bases, and 8 bases stayed unmatched. CDR1 and CDR2 (germline): SGHVS, FQNEAQ. The CDR3 is made up of 14 amino acids. Assay used: immunoSEQ multiplex PCR; TCRdb lists only in-frame clones, some missing. The data hold over 120,000 clones, with around 90% observed a single time. What was sequenced was peripheral blood. V is TRBV7-8 and J is TRBJ2-7; 9 bases line up with TRBD2. This sequence was found in a human donor in a cohort sampled during active COVID-19. In nucleotides, the CDR3 is TGTGCCAGCAGATCCAGCGGGGGGCACGACGAGCAGTACTTC. Its translation: CASRSSGGHDEQYF.